The rows below give T cell receptor beta chains drawn from one sample of a study of cytomegalovirus exposure and HLA in healthy donors. Data came from immunoSEQ multiplex PCR; TCRdb stores just in-frame clones and leaves some out. The sample shows just over 150,000 clones, about 85% of them seen only once. Sequenced sample: PBMCs. The origin of the receptors is a man between 18 and 35 years old in good health and CMV-seropositive. Each CDR3 is given without its conserved first and last residue.

len | v_gene | CDR3aa
13 | TRBV9 | ASSVVDSQYVEAF
12 | TRBV7-8 | ASSPGQGNYGYT
11 | TRBV4-3 | ASSPSPGDGYT
13 | TRBV6-1 | ASSELGGNTDTQY
11 | TRBV7-9 | ASSLGQGPAAF
11 | TRBV12-5 | ASGPDMNREQF
13 | TRBV4-2 | ASSQDLASGYGYT
11 | TRBV6-1 | ARSRGQGDEQY
10 | TRBV7-2 | ASRTSSNEQY
11 | TRBV7-6 | ASSPDSQETQY
12 | TRBV7-3 | ASSLSGENTEAF
12 | TRBV2 | ASSEAPGIYEQY
12 | TRBV6-5 | ASSYGTGISPLH
19 | TRBV4-3 | ASSLSITDTARTGVGSPLH
11 | TRBV5-1 | ASSLSTNYGYT
12 | TRBV29-1 | SVQGLSSYNEQF
13 | TRBV6-5 | ASRNERSGANGLT
12 | TRBV7-2 | ASSSRDINSPLH
13 | TRBV7-9 | ASSFLGTSGNTIY
12 | TRBV6-6 | ASSYSEGGVETF
13 | TRBV5-1 | ASSFAGFSNTEAF
11 | TRBV6-5 | ASSPGTAYEQY
12 | TRBV11-1 | ASSRGFDTDTQY
9 | TRBV7-9 | ASSLDSEAF
14 | TRBV9 | ASSAGIGQGEETQY
15 | TRBV7-3 | ASSSGAGTGNTGELF
14 | TRBV11-3 | ASSLALGDRSYEQY
12 | TRBV19 | ASSFTGVGTEAF
12 | TRBV6-1 | ASSEYREPYEQY
15 | TRBV27 | ASSLDRGGLRNNEQF
13 | TRBV7-9 | ASSLGAGGPNEQF
13 | TRBV7-3 | ASSPRSGGQNEQY
17 | TRBV7-2 | ASSLELVAGVVAYNEQF
14 | TRBV30 | AWSEWGTEANYGYT
12 | TRBV6-5 | ASSSGTGGSPLH
13 | TRBV18 | ASSPGLTSTDTQY
13 | TRBV7-3 | ASSLGQGTTDTQY
13 | TRBV9 | ASSNTSGTYNEQF
13 | TRBV15 | ATSHKRADHYGYT
16 | TRBV19 | ASSLTYRGQGINSPLH
12 | TRBV7-2 | ASSLVGASGEQF
16 | TRBV9 | ASSVFSERDSQRIGAF
12 | TRBV4-2 | ASSQDPGGEKLF
12 | TRBV30 | AWRDTGAGEKLF
11 | TRBV11-2 | ASSSDGRGTQY
17 | TRBV7-6 | ASSIVGRGAPTSYNEQF
11 | TRBV10-1 | ASRKDKYQPQH
10 | TRBV25-1 | ASRGNTYEQY
12 | TRBV6-5 | ASSKTGGYSPLH
17 | TRBV4-1 | ASSQVDARYISYNSPLH
12 | TRBV27 | ASSSGLSGNTIY
11 | TRBV7-6 | ASSAGVPYEQY
13 | TRBV6-5 | ASSSSYSSQETQY
14 | TRBV7-9 | ASSSTGTGALNGYT
11 | TRBV11-2 | ASSLDYGGTQY
13 | TRBV9 | ASSVPDSGANVLT
12 | TRBV11-2 | ASGGTGSSTEAF
14 | TRBV10-3 | AISANLAGGLHEQY